This T cell receptor beta chain was captured by sequencing in a study of metastatic and nonmetastatic thyroid tumors. In the authors' workflow: The study built a papillary thyroid cancer distant-metastasis classifier from CDR3 differences across clinicopathological groups. TCRdb reassembled clones from the PCR reads with MiXCR. These V and J calls rely on TCRdb rather than the paper's analysis. This sample has 50,000 or so clones, with 22% found just once. Thyroid surgery was preceded by no treatment in any patient. This clone has ten or more counts. Trimming took 0 bases from V and 5 from J, leaving 6 bases between them. The germline CDR1 and CDR2 sequences are SGHKS and YYEKEE (reference sequence). CDR3 length: 13 residues.

The chain links TRBV5-5 to TRBJ1-5; D is unclear. This receptor was identified in a male donor with papillary thyroid cancer or a benign thyroid nodule (not recorded which). Some clones in this sample may be carry-over from other donors' samples. Sequenced: blood. The CDR3 bases are TGTGCCAGCAGCTTGGCTGTTCATCAGCCCCAGCATTTT. Its translation is CASSLAVHQPQHF. The whole variable domain, remainder taken from reference TRBV5-5 and TRBJ1-5, is DAGVTQSPTHLIKTRGQQVTLRCSPISGHKSVSWYQQVLGQGPQFIFQYYEKEERGRGNFPDRFSARQFPNYSSELNVNALLLGDSALYLCASSLAVHQPQHFGDGTRLSIL.